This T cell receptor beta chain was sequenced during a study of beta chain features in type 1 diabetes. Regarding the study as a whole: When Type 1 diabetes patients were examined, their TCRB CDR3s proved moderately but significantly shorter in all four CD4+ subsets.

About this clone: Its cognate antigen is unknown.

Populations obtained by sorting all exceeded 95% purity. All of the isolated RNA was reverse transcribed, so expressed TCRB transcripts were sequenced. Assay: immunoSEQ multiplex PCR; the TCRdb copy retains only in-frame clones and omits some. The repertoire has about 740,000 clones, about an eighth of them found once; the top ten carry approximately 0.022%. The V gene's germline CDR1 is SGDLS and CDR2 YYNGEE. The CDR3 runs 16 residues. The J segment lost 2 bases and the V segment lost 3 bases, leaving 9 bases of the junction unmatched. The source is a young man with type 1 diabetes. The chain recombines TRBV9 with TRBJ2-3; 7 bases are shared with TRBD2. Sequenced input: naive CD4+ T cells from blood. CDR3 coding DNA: TGTGCCAGCAGCGCAAGTGAGCGGGGCCTCACAGATACGCAGTATTTT. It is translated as CASSASERGLTDTQYF.